This TCR beta chain was identified during a study of control samples from healthy donors and cancer patients. Profiling relied on immunoSEQ multiplex PCR, and the TCRdb table lists in-frame clones only, not all of them. The sample holds 150,000 or so clones, 93% seen once. Trimming cost V 0 bases and J 5 bases; bases outside gene matches: 5. CDR1 and CDR2 from the germline V gene are MDHEN and SYDVKM. CDR3 size: 17 residues. The receptor comes from a young man in good health. The chain uses TRBV28 and TRBJ2-5; 14 bases agree with TRBD2. The sample taken for sequencing was blood. In nucleotides, the CDR3 is TGTGCCAGCAGTTTATGGACTAGCGGGAGGGTGGCGGAGACCCAGTACTTC. This gives the protein CASSLWTSGRVAETQYF.